This T cell receptor (beta chain) came from a study of blood T cells in healthy people across ages. Study-level points and caveats: Investigators viewed diversity estimates from one million T cells as underestimates, the study reported. Compared with aged donors, long-lived donors showed fewer expanded clones, suggesting selection.

V lost 4 bases and J 4 bases, leaving 7 bases between the germline ends. The CDR3 length is 12 residues. Donor samples were obtained from healthy Caucasian individuals from Russia, aged roughly 6 to 95. For the second PCR, which ran for roughly 7 to 11 cycles, a sample-barcoded 5' primer and a J-beta primer mix were used. Sequencing of every sample gave 2.5 million or more CDR3-containing paired-end reads. TCRdb re-called the 5' RACE reads through MiXCR, storing one row per CDR3 protein. The repertoire has about 1.1 million distinct CDR3 sequences, about two fifths of them found once; the top ten carry 10% to 15%. This clonotype was seen at least ten times. Its matching antigen is unknown.

This sequence was found in a young man in good health. The rearrangement joins TRBV12-3 or TRBV12-4 to TRBJ2-5, with D possibly matching TRBD2 (6 bases). Material for sequencing was blood. The CDR3 loop is CASSWRGETQYF. In DNA form, the CDR3 reads TGTGCCAGCAGTTGGCGGGGAGAGACCCAGTACTTC.